The subject of this entry is one T cell receptor (beta chain). This sample stems from a study of blood T cell repertoires in COVID-19. This CDR3 has 11 amino acids. Trimming cost V 6 bases and J 4 bases, with 6 bases left between them. Everyone who took part was roughly 18 to 95 years old, and they came from some 23 US areas. Self-reported history from a screening survey and questionnaire set each donor's cohort. Each recovered donor of Cohort 3 presented with two negative PCRs, clearance, or symptom resolution. Original methodology: Nucleated cell counts were estimated from reference gene primer amplification. TCRdb keeps only in-frame clones here, not all; method: immunoSEQ multiplex PCR. That table gives V, J and clone size, and the DNA gave D and trimming. The repertoire has a few hundred thousand clones, 90% of them found once; the top ten carry 0.6% to 0.7%.

The source of this sequence is a man between 18 and 35 years old who had recovered from COVID-19. Material for sequencing was PBMCs or T cells enriched from blood (not recorded which). This chain uses TRBV12-3 or TRBV12-4 with TRBJ1-2; D unclear. In DNA form, the CDR3 reads TGTGCCAGCAGCGAAGCCTATGGCTACACCTTC. Protein product: CASSEAYGYTF.